One T cell receptor beta chain is described in this entry. These data originate in a study of T cells in narcolepsy. Sequencing used immunoSEQ multiplex PCR; TCRdb keeps in-frame clones, though not all of them. The sample contains roughly 27,000 clones, around nine tenths of which appear only once. Between the trimmed V and J ends, which lost 6 bases and 3 bases, there was a span of 16 bases. CDR1 SGHRS and CDR2 YFSETQ come from the germline V gene. This CDR3 region has 15 residues. This chain joins TRBV5-1 and TRBJ2-1; D is uncertain. This TCR came from a human donor with narcolepsy. The sequenced sample was CD45RA- memory CD4+ T cells from PBMCs. CDR3 sequence: CASTPTGVYYNEQFF. CDR3 nucleotides: TGCGCCAGCACCCCCACGGGCGTCTACTACAATGAGCAGTTCTTC.